Below, 6 T cell receptor beta chains from the same sample are listed, as sequenced in a study of T-cell memory formation after mild COVID-19. Using its own MiXCR run on the 5' RACE reads, TCRdb lists one record per CDR3 protein. The table has roughly 600,000 distinct CDR3 sequences, roughly 17% seen once; the top ten hold 9.5% to 15%. Sequenced: PBMCs or a T cell subset sorted from them (not recorded which). Receptors were obtained from an adult woman who had mild COVID-19 (a few samples of this study predate the infection). Cell type and time point are not known.

This clonotype was observed a single time. The chain joins TRBV7-8 to TRBJ2-7; D uncertain. The CDR3 length is 11 residues. Trimming stripped 4 bases from V and 6 bases from J, with 7 bases between. Looked up from germline, CDR1 is SGHVS and CDR2 is FQNEAQ. CDR3 amino acids: CASSSDGEQYF. Here the CDR3 DNA reads TGTGCCAGCAGCTCCGATGGCGAGCAGTACTTC.

The gene calls are TRBV29-1 and TRBJ1-2, with D maybe TRBD1 (5 bases). This CDR3 is built from 16 residues. CDR1 SQVTM and CDR2 ANQGSEA come from the germline V gene. V was cut by 3 bases and J by 3 bases, with 20 bases left in between. The CDR3 loop reads CSVDEGDGAIDYGYTF. The CDR3, as DNA: TGCAGCGTTGACGAAGGAGACGGGGCAATAGACTATGGCTACACCTTC.

The chain is built from TRBV4-1 and TRBJ1-2; the D is unclear. The CDR3 loop spans 14 amino acids. Looked up from germline, CDR1 is MGHRA and CDR2 is YSYEKL. Trimming took off 0 bases at V and 8 bases at J, with 13 bases between the two ends. CDR3 region: CASSQDWEVGGYTF. CDR3 bases: TGCGCCAGCAGCCAAGATTGGGAGGTGGGGGGCTACACCTTC.

The chain carries TRBV29-1 and TRBJ2-2; possibly TRBD2 for D (6 bases). V lost 5 bases to trimming and J lost 1 base, with 11 bases between them. Germline V gives CDR1 SQVTM, CDR2 ANQGSEA. CDR3 size: 14 residues. DNA for the CDR3: TGCAGCGTTAAAAATAGCGGGAACACCGGGGAGCTGTTTTTT. Translated, it gives CSVKNSGNTGELFF.

This clonotype was seen ten or more times. The chain uses TRBV7-8 and TRBJ2-1, with unresolved D. With 2 bases removed from V and 0 bases from J, the gap between germline ends came to 11 bases. CDR1 SGHVS and CDR2 FQNEAQ come from the germline V gene. This CDR3 spans 16 amino acids. CDR3 sequence: CASSLFDYHSYNEQFF. CDR3 bases: TGTGCCAGCAGCTTATTCGATTACCACTCCTACAATGAGCAGTTCTTC. The complete variable domain, with remaining parts taken from reference TRBV7-8 and TRBJ2-1, reads GAGVSQSPRYKVAKRGQDVALRCDPISGHVSLFWYQQALGQGPEFLTYFQNEAQLDKSGLPSDRFFAERPEGSVSTLKIQRTQQEDSAVYLCASSLFDYHSYNEQFFGPGTRLTVL.

The rearrangement uses TRBV24-1 and TRBJ1-5; D is undetermined. CDR3 length: 14 amino acids. The ends were cut back, 3 bases at V and 1 base at J, with 6 bases in the middle. Per the germline V gene, CDR1 is KGHDR and CDR2 is SFDVKD. CDR3 residues: CATSDRRSNQPQHF. The CDR3 coding sequence is TGTGCCACCAGTGATCGACGGAGCAATCAGCCCCAGCATTTT.